Below are 22 T cell receptor beta chains sequenced from a single sample in a study of blood T cell repertoires in COVID-19. TCRdb's table, derived via immunoSEQ multiplex PCR, lists solely in-frame clones and lacks some. The sample holds under 200,000 clones, approximately 81% seen once. Input material: peripheral blood. All receptors derive from an elderly woman with acute or convalescent COVID-19.

The chain couples TRBV9 to TRBJ2-1, with TRBD2 matching 12 bases. Unmatched junction bases numbered 9, after V lost 3 bases and J lost 8 bases. Germline V gene sequence: CDR1 SGDLS, CDR2 YYNGEE. This CDR3 comprises 16 residues. This chain's CDR3 is CASSADHGLAGHEQFF. CDR3 nucleotides: TGTGCCAGCAGCGCCGACCACGGACTAGCGGGACATGAGCAGTTCTTC.

This chain links TRBV12-3 or TRBV12-4 with TRBJ2-1; 9 bases line up with TRBD2. Trimming at V came to 8 bases and at J to 5 bases, leaving 4 bases not matched to a gene. The CDR3 consists of 13 residues. CDR3 coding DNA: TGTGCCAGCCGACTAGCGGTAAACAATGAGCAGTTCTTC. Amino acid sequence: CASRLAVNNEQFF.

The rearrangement joins TRBV7-8 to TRBJ2-7; TRBD2 is a possible D gene (5 bases). V was cut by 5 bases and J by 3 bases, with 14 bases left in between. Germline assignment: CDR1 SGHVS and CDR2 FQNEAQ. CDR3 length: 14 residues. CDR3 sequence: CASSLQGSYYEQYF. CDR3 bases: TGTGCCAGCAGCCTCCAAGGGAGCTACTACGAGCAGTACTTC.

V and J are TRBV7-2 and TRBJ2-3, with D possibly TRBD1 on 6 matching bases. Trimming removed 7 bases at V and 2 bases at J, with 10 bases between. The CDR3 has 13 amino acids. The germline CDR1 and CDR2 sequences are SGHTA and FQGNSA. CDR3 sequence reads: CASIRTVTDTQYF. The CDR3 DNA reads as TGTGCCAGCATACGGACAGTCACAGATACGCAGTATTTT.

The rearrangement uses TRBV24-1 and TRBJ1-2, with TRBD1 as a possible D gene (6 bases). This CDR3 has 13 amino acids. Trimming cost V 5 bases and J 2 bases, with 8 bases left between them. Germline V gene lookup returns CDR1 KGHDR and CDR2 SFDVKD. The CDR3 here is CATSVGQNYGYTF. The CDR3 DNA follows: TGTGCCACCAGTGTTGGACAGAACTATGGCTACACCTTC.

The rearrangement uses TRBV16 and TRBJ1-2; weak D call: TRBD1 (5 bases). Looked up from germline, CDR1 is KGHSY and CDR2 is FQNENV. V gave up 4 bases and J gave up 11 bases, with 17 bases separating them. The CDR3 loop spans 13 amino acids. CDR3 residues: CASSPSIPGRYTF. CDR3 DNA sequence: TGTGCCAGCAGCCCTTCAATCCCAGGGAGGTACACCTTC. The whole variable domain, filled in from reference TRBV16 and TRBJ1-2, reads GEEVAQTPKHLVRGEGQKAKLYCAPIKGHSYVFWYQQVLKNEFKFLISFQNENVFDETGMPKERFSAKCLPNSPCSLEIQATKLEDSAVYFCASSPSIPGRYTFGSGTRLTVV.

The chain carries TRBV7-2 and TRBJ2-5; 14 bases agree with TRBD2. V lost 8 bases and J lost 5; bases outside the gene matches: 10. The CDR3 covers 16 residues. CDR1 and CDR2 (germline): SGHTA, FQGNSA. CDR3 region: CASGRETSGRGETQYF. The CDR3 DNA follows: TGTGCCAGCGGGCGAGAGACTAGCGGGAGGGGGGAGACCCAGTACTTC.

The rearrangement uses TRBV7-2 and TRBJ1-4; 7 bases align to TRBD1. Trimming took 5 bases from V and 3 from J; bases not matched to a gene: 9. This CDR3 spans 16 amino acids. Germline V gene data show CDR1 as SGHTA and CDR2 as FQGNSA. In DNA, the CDR3 is TGTGCCAGCAGCATAACCAGACAGGGATCTAATGAAAAACTGTTTTTT. Protein sequence: CASSITRQGSNEKLFF.

The chain is built from TRBV7-8 and TRBJ2-2; TRBD2 might be the D (5 bases). The CDR3 loop spans 16 amino acids. The V and J ends lost 1 base and 4 bases respectively, with 13 bases between them. Germline CDR1 SGHVS, CDR2 FQNEAQ. The CDR3 region has the DNA TGTGCCAGCAGCTTAGTCTTCCTAGCTGTCACCGGGGAGCTGTTTTTT. Translation gives CASSLVFLAVTGELFF.

Of note for this clone: Other DNA sequences in this specimen translate into the identical CDR3. This chain joins TRBV3-1 (or the pseudogene TRBV3-2) and TRBJ2-3; weak D call: TRBD1 (5 bases). The CDR3 totals 13 residues. Trimming stripped 3 bases from V and 4 bases from J, with 8 bases between. Germline lookup yields CDR1 LGHDT and CDR2 YNNKEL (reference sequence). This chain's CDR3 is CASSQQGADTQYF. The CDR3 region has the DNA TGTGCCAGCAGCCAGCAAGGGGCAGATACGCAGTATTTT.

Note on this clone: This CDR3 is also generated by other DNA sequences in the sample. V is TRBV6-5 and J is TRBJ1-2, with D possibly TRBD1 on 5 matching bases. From germline, CDR1 is MNHEY and CDR2 SVGAGI. The length of the CDR3 is 12 residues. V was pared by 6 bases and J by 2 bases, with 7 bases between. The CDR3 loop reads CASSDSNYGYTF. CDR3 in DNA: TGTGCCAGCAGCGACAGCAACTATGGCTACACCTTC.

V and J are TRBV19 and TRBJ2-6, with TRBD1 matching over 9 bases. Trimming took 4 bases from V and 2 from J; bases not matched to a gene: 6. Germline loops: CDR1 LNHDA, CDR2 SQIVND (reference sequence). The CDR3 spans 17 residues. The CDR3 DNA sequence: TGTGCCAGTAGTAAGGGACAGGGAAACGCTGGGGCCAACGTCCTGACTTTC. Translating gives CASSKGQGNAGANVLTF.

The rearrangement joins TRBV5-6 to TRBJ2-7, with TRBD2 identical over 7 bases. The CDR3 spans 14 residues. Germline V gives CDR1 SGHDT, CDR2 YYEEEE. The J segment lost 2 bases and the V segment lost 4 bases, leaving 6 bases of the junction unmatched. The CDR3 loop reads CASSTWGGTYEQYF. The CDR3 coding sequence is TGTGCCAGCAGCACCTGGGGGGGGACCTACGAGCAGTACTTC.

The chain's CDR3 is CASSQEKETQYF. The CDR3 DNA follows: TGTGCCAGCAGCCAGGAAAAAGAGACCCAGTACTTC. The chain couples TRBV11-2 to TRBJ2-5; no reliable D call. Germline V gives CDR1 SGHAT, CDR2 FQNNGV. The germline V and J ends were trimmed by 5 bases and 3 bases, with 7 bases remaining between them. The CDR3 sequence is 12 residues long.

The genes are TRBV6-6 and TRBJ1-4; a possible D gene is TRBD1 (5 bases). CDR1 is MNHNY, CDR2 SVGAGI, per germline (reference sequence). This CDR3 has 14 amino acids. The V gene lost 7 bases and the J gene lost 3 bases, with 12 bases spanning the gap. The CDR3, as DNA: TGTGCCAGCACCACGGGGGGGTCTAATGAAAAACTGTTTTTT. The encoded protein is CASTTGGSNEKLFF.

CDR3 sequence: CASSPWDRENSPLHF. DNA for the CDR3: TGTGCCAGCTCACCATGGGACAGGGAAAATTCACCCCTCCACTTT. The chain couples TRBV18 to TRBJ1-6; 9 nucleotides agree with TRBD1. With V trimmed by 2 bases and J by 7 bases, 3 bases remained unmatched. Germline assignment: CDR1 KGHSH and CDR2 LQKENI. The CDR3 runs to 15 residues.

V is TRBV2 and J is TRBJ2-3, with 12 bases lining up with TRBD2. In germline, CDR1 is SNHLY, CDR2 FYNNEI. J was trimmed by 4 bases and V by 6 bases; bases with no gene match: 5. CDR3 size: 15 residues. DNA for the CDR3: TGTGCCAGCAGGGTCCTAGCGGGAGGGGCAGATACGCAGTATTTT. Protein: CASRVLAGGADTQYF.

V usage is TRBV5-1 and J usage is TRBJ1-2; D is unresolved. Germline V gene lookup returns CDR1 SGHRS and CDR2 YFSETQ. The CDR3 is 15 amino acids. Between the trimmed V and J ends, which lost 0 bases and 5 bases, there was a span of 14 bases. This chain's CDR3 is CASSLDGSAGYGYTF. The CDR3 DNA reads as TGCGCCAGCAGCTTGGACGGCTCAGCAGGATATGGCTACACCTTC.

The chain couples TRBV5-1 to TRBJ2-5; 11 nucleotides agree with TRBD2. Germline V lookup: CDR1 SGHRS, CDR2 YFSETQ. Germline trimming cut 1 base from V and 2 bases from J; bases unmatched to any gene: 4. The CDR3 extends over 16 amino acids. In DNA form, the CDR3 reads TGCGCCAGCAGCTTGAGCCTAGCGGGAGGTCAAGAGACCCAGTACTTC. Translation: CASSLSLAGGQETQYF.

The gene calls are TRBV6-6 and TRBJ2-5; 8 bases are shared with TRBD2. Germline assignment: CDR1 MNHNY and CDR2 SVGAGI (reference sequence). The J segment lost 5 bases and the V segment lost 9 bases, leaving 8 bases of the junction unmatched. CDR3 length: 13 residues. The CDR3 region has the DNA TGTGCCAGTGTAGCGGGGTCCGGGGAGACCCAGTACTTC. This sequence encodes CASVAGSGETQYF.

The chain carries TRBV27 and TRBJ1-6, with D uncertain. V lost 3 bases and J lost 2, with 11 bases in between. CDR1 is MNHEY, CDR2 SMNVEV, per germline (reference sequence). The CDR3 spans 16 residues. DNA of the CDR3: TGTGCCAGCAGTTTTGCCCGACAAACCTATAATTCACCCCTCCACTTT. This encodes CASSFARQTYNSPLHF.

The chain recombines TRBV3-1 (or the pseudogene TRBV3-2) with TRBJ2-3, with 7 bases lining up with TRBD1. V lost 4 bases to trimming and J lost 5 bases; unmatched junction nucleotides: 6. The germline V gene has CDR1 LGHDT and CDR2 YNNKEL (reference sequence). The CDR3 spans 14 residues. The DNA for the CDR3 is TGTGCCAGCAGCCGAAGACAGGGAAGAGATACGCAGTATTTT. Its protein product is CASSRRQGRDTQYF.